The rows below give T cell receptor beta chains drawn from one sample of a study of blood T cell repertoires in COVID-19. Assay: immunoSEQ multiplex PCR; the TCRdb copy retains only in-frame clones and omits some. This sample has about 100,000 clones; 70% to 80% occur once, and the top ten carry 12%. Sequencing was done on a sample of peripheral blood. The receptors shown here come from a woman between 65 and 79 years old with acute or convalescent COVID-19. CDR3s include the opening cysteine and the closing phenylalanine or tryptophan. The D gene is left open where the match is weak. The size field is filled for only some rows; it gives once, few, many or a size class.

D,size,V,J,CDR3,DNA
TRBD1,-,TRBV4-2,TRBJ1-4,CASSLTGANEKLFF,TGTGCCAGCAGCCTTACAGGGGCAAATGAAAAACTGTTTTTT
-,-,TRBV7-3,TRBJ1-2,CASSLETGVGYTF,TGTGCCAGCAGCTTAGAGACGGGGGTCGGCTACACCTTC
TRBD1,-,TRBV5-1,TRBJ1-1,CASSSGTADGNTEAFF,TGCGCCAGCAGCTCCGGGACAGCGGACGGGAACACTGAAGCTTTCTTT
-,-,TRBV27,TRBJ2-2,CASSFFRGSAGELFF,TGTGCCAGCAGTTTTTTTCGGGGTAGCGCCGGGGAGCTGTTTTTT
-,-,TRBV19,TRBJ1-4,CASTGGVEKLFF,TGTGCCAGTACAGGCGGGGTTGAAAAACTGTTTTTT
TRBD1,-,TRBV7-9,TRBJ1-1,CASSEPTGGLLPEAFF,TGTGCCAGCAGCGAACCAACAGGGGGACTTTTGCCTGAAGCTTTCTTT
TRBD1,once,TRBV5-5,TRBJ2-7,CASSRTGNYEQYF,TGTGCCAGCAGCAGGACAGGGAACTACGAGCAGTACTTC
TRBD2,-,TRBV11-2,TRBJ2-3,CASSVTSGGWGTDTQYF,TGTGCCAGCAGCGTGACTAGCGGGGGGTGGGGCACAGATACGCAGTATTTT
-,-,TRBV5-1,TRBJ1-4,CASSPRRVGEYNEKLFF,TGCGCCAGCAGCCCTCGGAGGGTTGGAGAGTACAATGAAAAACTGTTTTTT
TRBD2,-,TRBV14,TRBJ2-7,CASSQGSGSLEQYF,TGTGCCAGCAGCCAAGGTAGCGGGTCCCTCGAGCAGTACTTC
TRBD1,-,TRBV6-5,TRBJ1-1,CASRRTGGGTEAFF,TGTGCCAGCAGACGGACAGGGGGCGGTACTGAAGCTTTCTTT
TRBD1,-,TRBV5-1,TRBJ2-4,CASSVDRVSGKNIQYF,TGCGCCAGCAGCGTTGACAGGGTTAGTGGCAAAAACATTCAGTACTTC
-,-,TRBV6-2/TRBV6-3,TRBJ2-1,CASSYSGPGLYNEQFF,TGTGCCAGCAGTTACTCAGGGCCAGGGCTCTACAATGAGCAGTTCTTC
-,-,TRBV6-5,TRBJ1-4,CASSQRRENEKLFF,TGTGCCAGCAGTCAACGACGGGAGAATGAAAAACTGTTTTTT
TRBD1,-,TRBV10-3,TRBJ1-6,CAISTGQENSPLHF,TGTGCCATCAGTACGGGACAGGAGAATTCACCCCTCCACTTT
-,-,TRBV5-1,TRBJ2-1,CASTVDKTYNEQFF,TGCGCCAGCACCGTGGACAAAACCTACAATGAGCAGTTCTTC
-,few,TRBV9,TRBJ1-1,CASSVALDRNTEAFF,TGTGCCAGCAGCGTAGCCCTCGACAGGAACACTGAAGCTTTCTTT
TRBD1,-,TRBV10-3,TRBJ1-1,CAITELGTGNTEAFF,TGTGCCATTACAGAATTAGGGACAGGGAACACTGAAGCTTTCTTT
-,-,TRBV29-1,TRBJ2-3,CSVGLSGVVDTQYF,TGCAGCGTTGGCCTCTCGGGGGTTGTAGATACGCAGTATTTT
TRBD1,once,TRBV3-1/TRBV3-2,TRBJ1-6,CASTGGISPLHF,TGTGCCAGCACAGGGGGAATTTCACCCCTCCACTTT
TRBD1,few,TRBV3-1/TRBV3-2,TRBJ1-1,CASSLQGVGTEAFF,TGTGCCAGCAGCTTACAGGGGGTTGGTACTGAAGCTTTCTTT
-,-,TRBV29-1,TRBJ1-4,CSVEEQEKLFF,TGCAGCGTTGAGGAGCAGGAAAAACTGTTTTTT
-,few,TRBV28,TRBJ1-2,CASSFGRNYGYTF,TGTGCCAGCAGTTTCGGCAGGAACTATGGCTACACCTTC
TRBD2,few,TRBV15,TRBJ2-5,CATSRDPLAGQETQYF,TGTGCCACCAGCAGAGACCCTCTAGCGGGGCAAGAGACCCAGTACTTC
-,-,TRBV6-5,TRBJ1-2,CASSSPGQRGYTF,TGTGCCAGCAGTTCCCCAGGACAGCGCGGCTACACCTTC
-,-,TRBV19,TRBJ1-3,CASSTGAGAGNTIYF,TGTGCCAGTAGTACCGGAGCAGGGGCTGGAAACACCATATATTTT
-,few,TRBV5-5,TRBJ1-1,CASSLGVGTEAFF,TGTGCCAGCAGCTTAGGGGTGGGTACTGAAGCTTTCTTT
TRBD1,-,TRBV11-2,TRBJ1-5,CASSPRDRDQPQHF,TGTGCCAGCAGCCCCCGGGACAGGGATCAGCCCCAGCATTTT
-,few,TRBV10-3,TRBJ1-2,CAISRGDGRGYTF,TGTGCCATCAGTCGGGGGGACGGCCGCGGCTACACCTTC
TRBD2,-,TRBV5-1,TRBJ2-7,CASSMDGGSAYEQYF,TGCGCCAGCAGCATGGACGGGGGGTCAGCCTACGAGCAGTACTTC
TRBD1,-,TRBV30,TRBJ1-2,CAWTEGQPDGYTF,TGTGCCTGGACCGAGGGACAGCCGGATGGCTACACCTTC
-,-,TRBV6-5,TRBJ1-3,CATQQLGSGNTIYF,TGTGCCACCCAGCAACTAGGATCTGGAAACACCATATATTTT
TRBD1,-,TRBV6-2/TRBV6-3,TRBJ1-2,CASSTPPGQGTNYGYTF,TGTGCCAGCAGTACACCCCCGGGACAGGGCACTAACTATGGCTACACCTTC
TRBD2,-,TRBV27,TRBJ2-5,CASSSLSGGYFQETQYF,TGTGCCAGCAGTTCCCTCTCGGGGGGATACTTCCAAGAGACCCAGTACTTC
TRBD1,-,TRBV4-1,TRBJ2-4,CASSQVGRTGAPHTKNIQYF,TGCGCCAGCAGCCAAGTTGGAAGGACAGGGGCCCCTCATACCAAAAACATTCAGTACTTC
-,-,TRBV20-1,TRBJ1-5,CSTQAGGPQHF,TGCTCAACCCAGGCCGGGGGGCCCCAGCATTTT
-,-,TRBV7-2,TRBJ2-2,CASSLESIGELFF,TGTGCCAGCAGCTTAGAATCTATCGGGGAGCTGTTTTTT
-,-,TRBV6-2/TRBV6-3,TRBJ2-3,CASSLPQTSDTQYF,TGTGCCAGCAGTTTACCCCAGACTAGTGATACGCAGTATTTT
TRBD1,-,TRBV9,TRBJ1-2,CASSEGADRGTINYGYTF,TGTGCCAGCAGCGAAGGAGCGGACAGGGGAACTATAAACTATGGCTACACCTTC
-,-,TRBV3-1/TRBV3-2,TRBJ1-6,CASSQGQLVNSPLHF,TGTGCCAGCAGCCAAGGACAGCTCGTAAATTCACCCCTCCACTTT
-,-,TRBV11-2,TRBJ1-1,CASSPTPNTEAFF,TGTGCCAGCAGCCCCACTCCGAACACTGAAGCTTTCTTT
-,-,TRBV28,TRBJ1-6,CASSPGGSSYNSPLHF,TGTGCCAGCAGCCCGGGGGGAAGCTCCTATAATTCACCCCTCCACTTT
TRBD1,-,TRBV7-6,TRBJ1-1,CASSAGTAMNTEAFF,TGTGCCAGCAGCGCCGGGACAGCCATGAACACTGAAGCTTTCTTT